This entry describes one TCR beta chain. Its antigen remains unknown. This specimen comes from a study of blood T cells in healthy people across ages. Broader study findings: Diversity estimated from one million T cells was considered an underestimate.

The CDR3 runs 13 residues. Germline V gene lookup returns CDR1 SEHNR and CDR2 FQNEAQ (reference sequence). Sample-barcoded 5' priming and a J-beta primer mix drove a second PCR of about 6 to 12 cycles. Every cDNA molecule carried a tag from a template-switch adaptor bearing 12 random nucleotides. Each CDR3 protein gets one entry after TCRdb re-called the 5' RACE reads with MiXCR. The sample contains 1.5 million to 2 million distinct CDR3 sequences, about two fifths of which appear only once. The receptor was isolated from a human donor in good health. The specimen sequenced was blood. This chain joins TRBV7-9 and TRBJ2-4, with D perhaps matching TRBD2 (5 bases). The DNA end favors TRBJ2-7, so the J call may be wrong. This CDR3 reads CASSLRSGDEQYF. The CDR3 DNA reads TGTGCCAGCAGCTTAAGGAGCGGAGACGAGCAGTACTTC.